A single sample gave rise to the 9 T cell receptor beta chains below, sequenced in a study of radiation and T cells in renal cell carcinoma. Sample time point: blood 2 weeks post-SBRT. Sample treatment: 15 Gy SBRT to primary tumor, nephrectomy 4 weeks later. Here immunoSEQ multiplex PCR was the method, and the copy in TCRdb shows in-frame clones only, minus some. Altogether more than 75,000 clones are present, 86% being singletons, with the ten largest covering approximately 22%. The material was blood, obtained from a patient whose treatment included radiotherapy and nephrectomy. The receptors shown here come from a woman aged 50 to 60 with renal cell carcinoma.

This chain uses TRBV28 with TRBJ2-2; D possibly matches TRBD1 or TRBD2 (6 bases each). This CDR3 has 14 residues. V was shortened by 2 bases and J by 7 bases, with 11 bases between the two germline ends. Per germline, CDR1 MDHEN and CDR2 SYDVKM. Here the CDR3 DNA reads TGTGCCAGCAGTTTAGGGGGGCAGGTCGGGGAGCTGTTTTTT. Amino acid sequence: CASSLGGQVGELFF.

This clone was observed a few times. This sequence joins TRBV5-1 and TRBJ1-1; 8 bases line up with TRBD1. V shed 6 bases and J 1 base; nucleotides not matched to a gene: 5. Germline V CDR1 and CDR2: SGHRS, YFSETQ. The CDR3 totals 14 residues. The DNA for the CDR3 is TGCGCCAGCAATCCAGGACAGGGGAACACTGAAGCTTTCTTT. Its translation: CASNPGQGNTEAFF.

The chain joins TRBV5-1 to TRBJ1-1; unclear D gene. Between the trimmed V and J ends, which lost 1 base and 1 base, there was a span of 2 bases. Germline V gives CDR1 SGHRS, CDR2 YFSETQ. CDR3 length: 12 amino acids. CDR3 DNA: TGCGCCAGCAGCTTGCAGAACACTGAAGCTTTCTTT. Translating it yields CASSLQNTEAFF.

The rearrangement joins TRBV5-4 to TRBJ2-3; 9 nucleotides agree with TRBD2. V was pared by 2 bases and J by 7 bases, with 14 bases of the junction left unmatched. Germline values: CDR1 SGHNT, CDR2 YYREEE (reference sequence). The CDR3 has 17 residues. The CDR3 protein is CASSLSSAGGRQNTQYF. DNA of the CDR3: TGTGCCAGCAGCTTATCTTCGGCGGGGGGGCGTCAAAATACGCAGTATTTT. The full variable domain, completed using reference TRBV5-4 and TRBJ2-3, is ETGVTQSPTHLIKTRGQQVTLRCSSQSGHNTVSWYQQALGQGPQFIFQYYREEENGRGNFPPRFSGLQFPNYSSELNVNALELDDSALYLCASSLSSAGGRQNTQYFGPGTRLTVL.

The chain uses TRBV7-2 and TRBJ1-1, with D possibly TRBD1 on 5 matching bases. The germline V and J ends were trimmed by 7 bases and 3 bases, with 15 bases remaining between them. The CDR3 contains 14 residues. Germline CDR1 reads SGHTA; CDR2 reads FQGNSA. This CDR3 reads CASTLMGQDTEAFF. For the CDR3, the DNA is TGTGCCAGCACCCTAATGGGGCAGGACACTGAAGCTTTCTTT.

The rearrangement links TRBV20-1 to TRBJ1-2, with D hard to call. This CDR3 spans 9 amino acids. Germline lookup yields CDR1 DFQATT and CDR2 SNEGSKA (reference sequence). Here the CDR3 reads CSGEDGYTF. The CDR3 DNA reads TGCAGCGGGGAGGATGGCTACACCTTC.

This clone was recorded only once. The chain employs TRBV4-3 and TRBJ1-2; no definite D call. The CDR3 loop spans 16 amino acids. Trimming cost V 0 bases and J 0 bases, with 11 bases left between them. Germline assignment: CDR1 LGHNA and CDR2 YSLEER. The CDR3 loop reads CASSQEGRQANYGYTF. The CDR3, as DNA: TGCGCCAGCAGCCAAGAGGGCAGGCAAGCTAACTATGGCTACACCTTC.

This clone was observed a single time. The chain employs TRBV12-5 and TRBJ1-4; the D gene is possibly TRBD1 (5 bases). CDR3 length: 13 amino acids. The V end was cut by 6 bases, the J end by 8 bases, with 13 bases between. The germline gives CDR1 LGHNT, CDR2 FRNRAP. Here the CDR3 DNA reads TGTGCTAGTGGCCCTCGGGGCGGAGAAAAACTGTTTTTT. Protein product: CASGPRGGEKLFF.

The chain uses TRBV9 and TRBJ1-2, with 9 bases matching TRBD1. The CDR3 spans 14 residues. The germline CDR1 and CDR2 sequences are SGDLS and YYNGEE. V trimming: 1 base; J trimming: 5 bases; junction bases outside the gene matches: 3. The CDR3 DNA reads TGTGCCAGCAGCGTATGGGACAGGGATTATGGCTACACCTTC. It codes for CASSVWDRDYGYTF.